The 15 T cell receptor beta chains below come from one sample, sequenced in a study of blood T cell repertoires in COVID-19. TCRdb's copy holds only in-frame clones and misses some; the assay was immunoSEQ multiplex PCR. The table lists approximately 98,000 clones, 82% of them singletons. The sample consisted of peripheral blood. Receptors were obtained from an elderly man with acute or convalescent COVID-19.

The rearrangement joins TRBV7-2 to TRBJ1-6; no reliable D call. V lost 1 base and J lost 10, with 17 bases in between. Germline V gene data show CDR1 as SGHTA and CDR2 as FQGNSA. The CDR3 sequence is 16 residues long. The CDR3 DNA is TGTGCCAGCAGCTTAGGGTATGACCTGAATAGCTCACCCCTCCACTTT. Translated, it gives CASSLGYDLNSSPLHF.

The rearrangement links TRBV15 to TRBJ2-7; 10 nucleotides match TRBD1. The CDR3 covers 14 residues. Trimming took 1 base from V and 3 from J; bases not matched to a gene: 0. Germline CDR1 and CDR2: LNHNV and YYDKDF (reference sequence). CDR3 region: CATSRGDRGYEQYF. The CDR3 DNA is TGTGCCACCAGCAGAGGGGACAGGGGCTACGAGCAGTACTTC.

The chain carries TRBV20-1 and TRBJ1-2, with TRBD1 matching 7 bases. The CDR3 loop spans 17 amino acids. In germline, CDR1 is DFQATT, CDR2 SNEGSKA (reference sequence). V dropped 3 bases and J dropped 2; count of bases not matched to a gene: 15. The CDR3 DNA sequence: TGCAGTGCTAGTAAATTACGAGACAGGGAGTCGAACTATGGCTACACCTTC. It translates to CSASKLRDRESNYGYTF.

In its sample, this clone was seen once. CDR3 in DNA: TGTGCCAGCAGGGTGGGACAAGATGTGCCTTATGGCTACACCTTC. It codes for CASRVGQDVPYGYTF. The chain carries TRBV5-5 and TRBJ1-2; the D gene is possibly TRBD1 (6 bases). Trimming shortened V by 5 bases and J by 5 bases, and 19 bases separated the two germline ends. Germline CDR1 reads SGHKS; CDR2 reads YYEKEE (reference sequence). The CDR3 has 15 amino acids.

The chain carries TRBV28 and TRBJ1-2; D unresolved. V gave up 4 bases and J gave up 4 bases, with 19 bases separating them. Germline V CDR1 and CDR2: MDHEN, SYDVKM. The CDR3 loop spans 16 amino acids. Here the CDR3 DNA reads TGTGCCAGCAGTTCAGGACTGGTAGGAATGCGCTATGGCTACACCTTC. Its protein is CASSSGLVGMRYGYTF.

The genes are TRBV7-2 and TRBJ1-5; 10 nucleotides match TRBD1. The CDR3 covers 15 residues. Germline CDR1 is SGHTA and CDR2 is FQGNSA. Trimming at V came to 5 bases and at J to 2 bases, leaving 3 bases not matched to a gene. The CDR3 spells CASSDRGLGNQPQHF. The CDR3 DNA reads as TGTGCCAGCAGCGACAGGGGGCTAGGCAATCAGCCCCAGCATTTT.

The chain employs TRBV27 and TRBJ1-5; 7 positions match TRBD1. Trimming removed 6 bases from V and 2 bases from J; junction bases left unmatched: 7. The CDR3 length is 15 residues. Germline assignment: CDR1 MNHEY and CDR2 SMNVEV (reference sequence). The CDR3 sequence: CASRFSGTGNQPQHF. CDR3 in DNA: TGTGCCAGCAGATTTTCCGGGACAGGCAATCAGCCCCAGCATTTT.

This rearrangement joins TRBV6-2 or TRBV6-3 to TRBJ1-6, with D perhaps matching TRBD1 (6 bases). The CDR3 runs to 15 residues. CDR1 and CDR2 (germline): MNHEY, SVGEGT. Trimming removed 5 bases at V and 9 bases at J, with 17 bases between. The CDR3 DNA reads TGTGCCAGCAGTGACCGGACAGACGGAGGTTCACCCCTCCACTTT. This translates into CASSDRTDGGSPLHF.

The genes are TRBV7-2 and TRBJ2-1; 9 bases line up with TRBD2. The CDR3 is 13 amino acids. V dropped 5 bases and J dropped 7; count of bases not matched to a gene: 3. In germline, CDR1 is SGHTA, CDR2 FQGNSA. CDR3 in DNA: TGTGCCAGCAGCCGCCTAGCGGGAAATGAGCAGTTCTTC. Protein sequence: CASSRLAGNEQFF.

The chain combines TRBV7-2 with TRBJ1-2, with 9 bases that match TRBD1. The CDR3 runs to 16 residues. Germline CDR1 and CDR2: SGHTA and FQGNSA. The ends lost 1 base at V and 3 bases at J; junction bases unmatched: 6. The CDR3 sequence is CASSLVGQGADYGYTF. CDR3 DNA sequence: TGTGCCAGCAGCTTAGTGGGACAGGGAGCCGACTATGGCTACACCTTC.

This clone occurred a few times. The rearrangement links TRBV11-2 to TRBJ1-3; the match to TRBD1 covers 7 bases. This CDR3 is built from 14 residues. The germline V gene has CDR1 SGHAT and CDR2 FQNNGV. V was clipped by 3 bases and J by 4 bases; unmatched bases: 3. The CDR3 protein is CASSFTGAGNTIYF. The CDR3 region has the DNA TGTGCCAGCAGCTTCACAGGGGCAGGAAACACCATATATTTT.

The chain employs TRBV27 and TRBJ1-1; no definite D call. CDR1 and CDR2 from the germline V gene are MNHEY and SMNVEV (reference sequence). The length of the CDR3 is 13 residues. V lost 2 bases, J lost 11 bases, and 15 bases lay in between. The CDR3 is CASSLIRGSDAFF. The CDR3 DNA is TGTGCCAGCAGTTTAATTCGGGGTAGTGATGCTTTCTTT.

V gene TRBV15 combines with J gene TRBJ2-7, with 7 bases aligning to TRBD1. Germline CDR1 is LNHNV and CDR2 is YYDKDF (reference sequence). The CDR3 has 13 amino acids. V dropped 7 bases and J dropped 0; count of bases not matched to a gene: 3. This CDR3 is CATMGQSSYEQYF. The CDR3 bases are TGTGCCACCATGGGACAGTCCTCCTACGAGCAGTACTTC.

The rearrangement links TRBV6-5 to TRBJ1-2; D is unresolved. This CDR3 has 14 residues. Trimming took 0 bases from V and 5 from J, leaving 10 bases between them. CDR1 is MNHEY, CDR2 SVGAGI, per germline. CDR3 sequence reads: CASSYSISSYGYTF. The CDR3 DNA sequence: TGTGCCAGCAGTTACTCAATCAGTTCATATGGCTACACCTTC.

The table lists this clone with a count of one. V gene TRBV15 combines with J gene TRBJ2-5; D is possibly TRBD2 (6 bases). Germline V gene sequence: CDR1 LNHNV, CDR2 YYDKDF (reference sequence). V was cut by 2 bases and J by 5 bases, with 12 bases left in between. This CDR3 is built from 14 residues. CDR3 bases: TGTGCCACCAGCAGAACCGGGAGTATTGAGACCCAGTACTTC. Its translation: CATSRTGSIETQYF.